Following are 17 T cell receptor beta chains from one sample sequenced in a study of control samples from healthy donors and cancer patients. TCRdb's table, derived via immunoSEQ multiplex PCR, lists solely in-frame clones and lacks some. The sample includes around 250,000 clones, roughly four fifths of them seen just once. Sequenced sample: PBMCs. Receptors originate from an older woman with lung cancer.

The chain recombines TRBV5-5 with TRBJ1-1, with TRBD1 matching 8 bases. The germline gives CDR1 SGHKS, CDR2 YYEKEE (reference sequence). V lost 1 base to trimming and J lost 5 bases; unmatched junction nucleotides: 10. The CDR3 is 16 residues long. Here the CDR3 reads CASSLRLDRGVTEAFF. As DNA, the CDR3 is TGTGCCAGCAGCTTGAGACTTGACAGGGGAGTTACTGAAGCTTTCTTT.

The chain carries TRBV28 and TRBJ1-2; TRBD1 might be the D (6 bases). Germline V gene lookup returns CDR1 MDHEN and CDR2 SYDVKM. V lost 2 bases to trimming and J lost 4 bases, with 11 bases between them. CDR3 length equals 14 residues. CDR3 loop: CASSLRQVIYGYTF. The CDR3, as DNA: TGTGCCAGCAGTTTACGACAGGTCATCTATGGCTACACCTTC.

For this clone: One junction end disagrees with the germline gene, perhaps due to a read error. The chain employs TRBV5-1 and TRBJ2-7; 14 bases map to TRBD2. Germline-derived CDR1 and CDR2 are SGHRS and YFSETQ. The CDR3 runs to 15 residues. The DNA for the CDR3 is TGCGCCAGCAGCCGTACACCGGGACTAGCGGGAGAGCGGTACTTC. Its translation is CASSRTPGLAGERYF.

V usage is TRBV6-1 and J usage is TRBJ2-1, with a weak D call TRBD2 (6 bases). Germline CDR1 and CDR2: MNHNS and SASEGT. The CDR3 length is 15 residues. V was trimmed by 3 bases and J by 6 bases, leaving 15 bases between them. CDR3 region: CASSELGRGFNEQFF. DNA of the CDR3: TGTGCCAGCAGTGAGCTTGGGCGGGGATTCAATGAGCAGTTCTTC.

The rearrangement uses TRBV20-1 and TRBJ2-1, with 7 bases lining up with TRBD2. The germline V gene encodes CDR1 DFQATT and CDR2 SNEGSKA (reference sequence). The CDR3 contains 14 residues. The V segment lost 3 bases and the J segment 2 bases; nucleotides outside the gene matches: 4. CDR3 protein: CSASGGRAYNEQFF. CDR3 nucleotides: TGCAGTGCTAGTGGTGGGAGGGCCTACAATGAGCAGTTCTTC.

This clone was found once. This rearrangement joins TRBV4-1 to TRBJ2-5; D is perhaps TRBD2 (5 bases). The CDR3 spans 16 residues. The V end lost 0 bases, the J end lost 1 base, and 12 bases lay between the germline ends. The germline V gene has CDR1 MGHRA and CDR2 YSYEKL. CDR3 in DNA: TGCGCCAGCAGCCAAGATTTCCGGGGAGCCCAAGAGACCCAGTACTTC. Translating gives CASSQDFRGAQETQYF.

This clone was seen a single time. V and J are TRBV6-5 and TRBJ1-1; TRBD1 agrees at 11 bases. Germline assignment: CDR1 MNHEY and CDR2 SVGAGI. The CDR3 loop spans 14 amino acids. V was pared by 7 bases and J by 9 bases, with 10 bases of the junction left unmatched. CDR3 sequence: CASIDKDRGLQAFF. CDR3 nucleotides: TGTGCCAGCATCGACAAGGACAGGGGGCTTCAAGCTTTCTTT.

The chain links TRBV5-6 to TRBJ2-7; D is unresolved. The V end lost 1 base, the J end lost 3 bases, and 11 bases lay between the germline ends. Germline loops: CDR1 SGHDT, CDR2 YYEEEE. CDR3 size: 14 residues. CDR3 sequence: CASSLRNGVYEQYF. The DNA of the CDR3 is TGTGCCAGCAGCTTGCGGAATGGGGTCTACGAGCAGTACTTC. Filled out from reference TRBV5-6 and TRBJ2-7, the complete variable domain reads DAGVTQSPTHLIKTRGQQVTLRCSPKSGHDTVSWYQQALGQGPQFIFQYYEEEERQRGNFPDRFSGHQFPNYSSELNVNALLLGDSALYLCASSLRNGVYEQYFGPGTRLTVT.

The chain is built from TRBV5-6 and TRBJ2-1; D not resolved. CDR3 length: 14 residues. Germline V lookup: CDR1 SGHDT, CDR2 YYEEEE. V was cut by 4 bases and J by 2 bases, with 10 bases left in between. CDR3 in amino acids: CASSPRTAYNEQFF. Written as DNA, the CDR3 is TGTGCCAGCAGCCCACGCACGGCCTACAATGAGCAGTTCTTC.

The V gene is TRBV6-5, the J gene TRBJ2-3; 10 bases map to TRBD2. V was pared by 8 bases and J by 6 bases, with 8 bases of the junction left unmatched. The CDR3 contains 14 residues. The germline gives CDR1 MNHEY, CDR2 SVGAGI. The CDR3 coding sequence is TGTGCCAGCTTAGCTAGCGGGAGAATGGATACGCAGTATTTT. Translated, it gives CASLASGRMDTQYF.

This sequence joins TRBV7-9 and TRBJ1-2; 12 nucleotides align to TRBD1. The germline V gene encodes CDR1 SEHNR and CDR2 FQNEAQ (reference sequence). The CDR3 runs 15 residues. The J segment lost 5 bases and the V segment lost 5 bases, leaving 6 bases of the junction unmatched. This CDR3 is CASSPRDRGHYGYTF. In DNA, the CDR3 is TGTGCCAGCAGCCCTCGGGACAGGGGGCATTATGGCTACACCTTC.

The chain couples TRBV2 to TRBJ2-2, with TRBD1 as a possible D gene (5 bases). Trimming removed 11 bases at V and 2 bases at J, with 12 bases between. The CDR3 has 13 residues. Germline V gene data show CDR1 as SNHLY and CDR2 as FYNNEI. This CDR3 reads CASQWGNTGELFF. In nucleotides, the CDR3 is TGTGCCTCCCAGTGGGGCAACACCGGGGAGCTGTTTTTT.

The chain is built from TRBV5-1 and TRBJ2-7, with 7 bases aligning to TRBD2. This CDR3 is built from 16 residues. The V gene's germline CDR1 is SGHRS and CDR2 YFSETQ. Trimming removed 5 bases from V and 7 bases from J; junction bases left unmatched: 18. The CDR3 DNA is TGCGCCAGCAGACACCACTGGGCGGGGGAGACGGGAGAGCAGTACTTC. Protein: CASRHHWAGETGEQYF. Complete variable domain (other parts from reference TRBV5-1 and TRBJ2-7): KAGVTQTPRYLIKTRGQQVTLSCSPISGHRSVSWYQQTPGQGLQFLFEYFSETQRNKGNFPGRFSGRQFSNSRSEMNVSTLELGDSALYLCASRHHWAGETGEQYFGPGTRLTVT.

V and J are TRBV7-2 and TRBJ1-2, with D possibly being TRBD1 (5 bases). The V gene lost 4 bases and the J gene lost 4 bases, with 7 bases spanning the gap. CDR3 length: 12 amino acids. The V gene's germline CDR1 is SGHTA and CDR2 FQGNSA. The CDR3 sequence is CASSSQGYGYTF. CDR3 DNA sequence: TGTGCCAGCAGCTCGCAGGGCTATGGCTACACCTTC.

The J gene is TRBJ2-7, the V gene TRBV7-8; D remains ambiguous. The CDR3 totals 16 residues. Trimming cost V 2 bases and J 0 bases, with 14 bases left between them. Germline assignment: CDR1 SGHVS and CDR2 FQNEAQ. The CDR3, as DNA: TGTGCCAGCAGCTTACGTCGCCTATCAAGCTCCTACGAGCAGTACTTC. Amino acid sequence: CASSLRRLSSSYEQYF.

The chain links TRBV18 to TRBJ2-7; D is ambiguous. CDR1 is KGHSH and CDR2 is LQKENI in the germline V gene. The CDR3 loop spans 15 amino acids. The germline V and J ends were trimmed by 3 bases and 1 base, with 13 bases remaining between them. The chain's CDR3 is CASSPRRPPSYEQYF. CDR3 DNA: TGTGCCAGCTCACCCCGCCGACCCCCATCCTACGAGCAGTACTTC.

The chain couples TRBV19 to TRBJ2-5, with 7 bases matching TRBD2. Germline CDR1 is LNHDA and CDR2 is SQIVND (reference sequence). J gave up 0 bases and V 4 bases, and 5 bases lay outside the gene matches. The CDR3 runs 15 residues. In DNA, the CDR3 is TGTGCCAGTAGTAAGATTAGCGGGTACCAAGAGACCCAGTACTTC. Translation gives CASSKISGYQETQYF.